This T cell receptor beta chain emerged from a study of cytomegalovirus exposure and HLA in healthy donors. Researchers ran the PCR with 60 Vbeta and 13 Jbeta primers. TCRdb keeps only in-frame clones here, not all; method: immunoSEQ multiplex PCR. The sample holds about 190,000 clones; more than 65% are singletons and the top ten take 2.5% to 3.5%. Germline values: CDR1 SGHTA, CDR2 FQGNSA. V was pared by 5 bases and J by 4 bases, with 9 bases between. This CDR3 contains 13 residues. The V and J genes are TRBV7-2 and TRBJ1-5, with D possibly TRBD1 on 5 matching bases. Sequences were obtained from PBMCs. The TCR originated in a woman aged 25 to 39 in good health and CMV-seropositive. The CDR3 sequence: CASSRGWNQPQHF. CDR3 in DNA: TGTGCCAGCAGCAGGGGATGGAATCAGCCCCAGCATTTT.